A single sample is the source of the 27 T cell receptor beta chains below, sequenced in a study of T cells in localized non-small cell lung cancer (TCRdb year 2020). The method was the immunoSEQ multiplex PCR assay. TCRdb took this table from immuneACCESS and kept in-frame rearrangements with V and J called. Such tables lack part of the clones; where checked against another copy, unresolved V genes explain under half of the gap, and the rest is unexplained. The sample table holds fewer than 40,000 clones, of which 85% to 95% were seen once. In total, the top ten clones hold approximately 7.9% of the sample. Specimen: peripheral blood, collected before any cancer treatment. The receptors originated from a female donor older than 55 with stage I lung adenocarcinoma.

V gene TRBV2 combines with J gene TRBJ1-5; the D gene is possibly TRBD1 (5 bases). Trimming left V 2 bases short and J 7 bases short, with 12 bases between. CDR1 is SNHLY and CDR2 is FYNNEI in the germline V gene. The CDR3 extends over 14 amino acids. The CDR3 bases are TGTGCCAGCAGTGAACTTGGGGGAAGACAGCCCCAGCATTTT. Amino acids: CASSELGGRQPQHF.

This clone appeared a few times. The chain links TRBV7-9 to TRBJ2-2; TRBD2 matches at 7 bases. The CDR3 has 13 residues. Germline V lookup: CDR1 SEHNR, CDR2 FQNEAQ (reference sequence). Trimming took 3 bases from V and 8 from J; bases not matched to a gene: 3. The CDR3: CASSFPGRGELFF. DNA of the CDR3: TGTGCCAGCAGCTTTCCCGGGAGGGGGGAGCTGTTTTTT.

The chain combines TRBV19 with TRBJ1-1; TRBD1 might be the D (6 bases). V was trimmed by 3 bases and J by 4 bases, leaving 9 bases between them. The CDR3 totals 13 residues. CDR1 LNHDA and CDR2 SQIVND come from the germline V gene (reference sequence). The CDR3 DNA sequence: TGTGCCAGTAGTATGGGGGGCAGCACTGAAGCTTTCTTT. It yields the protein CASSMGGSTEAFF.

The genes are TRBV19 and TRBJ1-2; 9 bases map to TRBD1. V was pared by 5 bases and J by 8 bases, with 3 bases of the junction left unmatched. The CDR3 runs to 12 residues. Germline CDR1 LNHDA, CDR2 SQIVND (reference sequence). The CDR3: CASSRQGGGYTF. The CDR3 DNA reads TGTGCCAGTAGTCGACAGGGGGGCGGCTACACCTTC.

The CDR3 sequence is CASSIRGTAADTQYF. The CDR3 DNA reads as TGTGCCAGTAGTATCCGCGGGACTGCGGCAGATACGCAGTATTTT. The V call is TRBV19, the J call TRBJ2-3, with D maybe TRBD2 (6 bases). V was cut by 3 bases and J by 4 bases, with 14 bases left in between. The V gene's germline CDR1 is LNHDA and CDR2 SQIVND (reference sequence). The CDR3 runs 15 residues.

This clone was seen a single time. The chain couples TRBV28 to TRBJ1-2; no clear D gene. The CDR3 consists of 12 residues. From germline, CDR1 is MDHEN and CDR2 SYDVKM. The V and J ends lost 10 bases and 3 bases respectively, with 12 bases between them. CDR3 sequence (DNA): TGTGCCATTTCACTTAGCGACTATGGCTACACCTTC. Protein sequence: CAISLSDYGYTF.

The chain recombines TRBV6-5 with TRBJ2-4; TRBD1 agrees at 7 bases. The length of the CDR3 is 13 residues. Germline-derived CDR1 and CDR2 are MNHEY and SVGAGI. The trim removed 5 bases at V and 8 bases at J, leaving 6 bases unmatched. The CDR3 DNA sequence: TGTGCCAGCAGTACAGGGGTGGGGTACATTCAGTACTTC. This codes for CASSTGVGYIQYF.

The genes are TRBV7-2 and TRBJ1-1, with 10 bases fitting TRBD1. V dropped 3 bases and J dropped 4; count of bases not matched to a gene: 2. The CDR3 spans 14 residues. Germline assignment: CDR1 SGHTA and CDR2 FQGNSA. In DNA, the CDR3 is TGTGCCAGCAGCTTGAGACAGGGGGCCACTGAAGCTTTCTTT. Amino acid sequence: CASSLRQGATEAFF.

The V gene is TRBV5-1, the J gene TRBJ2-5; tentative D call: TRBD1 (5 bases). This CDR3 comprises 13 residues. The V end lost 5 bases, the J end lost 3 bases, and 11 bases lay between the germline ends. Germline lookup yields CDR1 SGHRS and CDR2 YFSETQ. The CDR3 DNA sequence: TGCGCCAGCAGTTTCCAGGGAAAAGAGACCCAGTACTTC. This encodes CASSFQGKETQYF.

The genes are TRBV11-2 and TRBJ2-7; 7 bases are a match to TRBD1. Germline V gives CDR1 SGHAT, CDR2 FQNNGV. The CDR3 runs to 15 residues. V dropped 7 bases and J dropped 1; count of bases not matched to a gene: 10. In DNA, the CDR3 is TGTGCCAGCACCGCAGAGAGGGGGCCTTCCTACGAGCAGTACTTC. The encoded protein is CASTAERGPSYEQYF.

The chain recombines TRBV7-2 with TRBJ2-1, with D possibly being TRBD2 (6 bases). The CDR3 extends over 18 amino acids. Trimming stripped 5 bases from V and 2 bases from J, with 22 bases between. Germline values: CDR1 SGHTA, CDR2 FQGNSA. Here the CDR3 reads CASSPVGGVIRAYNEQFF. CDR3 DNA sequence: TGTGCCAGCAGCCCCGTGGGAGGTGTGATTAGGGCCTACAATGAGCAGTTCTTC. The variable domain in full, with the rest retrieved from reference TRBV7-2 and TRBJ2-1, is GAGVSQSPSNKVTEKGKDVELRCDPISGHTALYWYRQSLGQGLEFLIYFQGNSAPDKSGLPSDRFSAERTGGSVSTLTIQRTQQEDSAVYLCASSPVGGVIRAYNEQFFGPGTRLTVL.

This chain connects TRBV28 to TRBJ2-5; no firm D call. Germline loops: CDR1 MDHEN, CDR2 SYDVKM. The CDR3 length is 15 residues. Trimming removed 2 bases from V and 2 bases from J, with 12 bases in between. The CDR3, as DNA: TGTGCCAGCAGTTTAGCCCCGGGCAGACAAGAGACCCAGTACTTC. Its protein product is CASSLAPGRQETQYF.

This rearrangement joins TRBV10-3 to TRBJ1-6; no reliable D call. Trimming removed 0 bases at V and 10 bases at J, with 4 bases between. This CDR3 spans 12 amino acids. Germline CDR1 ENHRY, CDR2 SYGVKD. The CDR3 region has the DNA TGTGCCATCAGTGAGTCCAAATCACCCCTCCACTTT. Residues: CAISESKSPLHF.

The chain employs TRBV4-3 and TRBJ1-5; D is undetermined. The germline CDR1 and CDR2 sequences are LGHNA and YSLEER. V lost 4 bases to trimming and J lost 9 bases, with 16 bases between them. The CDR3 runs to 14 residues. DNA for the CDR3: TGCGCCAGCAGCCCCGACCGAGCCCAGCGGCCCCAGCATTTT. Amino acid sequence: CASSPDRAQRPQHF.

The chain links TRBV7-2 to TRBJ1-2; D might be TRBD1 (6 bases). Germline CDR1 is SGHTA and CDR2 is FQGNSA. The CDR3 consists of 15 residues. V lost 3 bases and J 0 bases, leaving 11 bases between the germline ends. CDR3 amino acids: CASSFDRRANYGYTF. CDR3 coding DNA: TGTGCCAGCAGCTTCGACAGGCGGGCTAACTATGGCTACACCTTC.

The V gene is TRBV12-5, the J gene TRBJ1-3; D is unclear. The CDR3 covers 13 residues. CDR1 LGHNT and CDR2 FRNRAP come from the germline V gene. The V end was cut by 4 bases, the J end by 0 bases, with 4 bases between. The CDR3 loop is CASGSTSGNTIYF. In nucleotides, the CDR3 is TGTGCTAGTGGTTCGACCTCTGGAAACACCATATATTTT.

The rearrangement joins TRBV5-4 to TRBJ2-1, with TRBD1 matching 9 bases. J gave up 0 bases and V 5 bases, and 6 bases lay outside the gene matches. The CDR3 has 16 amino acids. Germline V CDR1 and CDR2: SGHNT, YYREEE (reference sequence). The CDR3 region has the DNA TGTGCCAGCAGGGGGGGGACAGGGAGCTCCTACAATGAGCAGTTCTTC. Its translation is CASRGGTGSSYNEQFF.

This clone occurred once. The gene calls are TRBV4-3 and TRBJ2-6, with unresolved D. This CDR3 spans 16 amino acids. Germline V lookup: CDR1 LGHNA, CDR2 YSLEER. Between the trimmed V and J ends, which lost 3 bases and 2 bases, there was a span of 11 bases. The CDR3 DNA sequence: TGCGCCAGCAGCCAGATCGGTAACGCTGGGGCCAACGTCCTGACTTTC. Translation: CASSQIGNAGANVLTF.

V is TRBV30 and J is TRBJ1-1; 7 bases line up with TRBD1. The trim removed 4 bases at V and 0 bases at J, leaving 5 bases unmatched. CDR3 size: 14 residues. Germline-derived CDR1 and CDR2 are GTSNPN and SVGIG (reference sequence). Here the CDR3 DNA reads TGTGCCTGGACCGTCGGGACAGTGAACACTGAAGCTTTCTTT. As protein: CAWTVGTVNTEAFF.

In its sample, this clone was seen once. The chain is built from TRBV28 and TRBJ1-5, with D possibly being TRBD1 (6 bases). CDR1 is MDHEN and CDR2 is SYDVKM in the germline V gene. V was shortened by 1 base and J by 6 bases, with 10 bases between the two germline ends. The CDR3 runs 14 residues. CDR3 protein: CASSLLGGSQPQHF. CDR3 coding DNA: TGTGCCAGCAGTTTATTGGGGGGCAGTCAGCCCCAGCATTTT.

This clone was seen only once. The chain has TRBV28 and TRBJ1-5; tentatively, D is TRBD1 (6 bases). This CDR3 is built from 17 residues. V lost 5 bases and J 0 bases, leaving 17 bases between the germline ends. Germline V gene lookup returns CDR1 MDHEN and CDR2 SYDVKM. The CDR3 bases are TGTGCCAGCAGTACCCATACGCGGACAGCTAGCAATCAGCCCCAGCATTTT. It translates to CASSTHTRTASNQPQHF.

This chain connects TRBV6-1 to TRBJ1-2; D possibly corresponds to TRBD1 (5 bases). The CDR3 loop spans 15 amino acids. V dropped 5 bases and J dropped 7 bases, with 20 bases sitting between them. Germline V gives CDR1 MNHNS, CDR2 SASEGT. In nucleotides, the CDR3 is TGTGCCAGCAGTAAGGACACCCATGGTCTGGGTGGCTACACCTTC. This gives the protein CASSKDTHGLGGYTF.

This chain connects TRBV5-6 to TRBJ1-4, with D perhaps TRBD1 (5 bases). V was cut by 2 bases and J by 8 bases, with 16 bases left in between. CDR3 length: 15 residues. Per germline, CDR1 SGHDT and CDR2 YYEEEE. CDR3 in DNA: TGTGCCAGCAGCTTCGGACAAACAGGAGGCGAAAAACTGTTTTTT. Its translation is CASSFGQTGGEKLFF.

The genes are TRBV28 and TRBJ2-7, with TRBD1 matching over 11 bases. The V gene's germline CDR1 is MDHEN and CDR2 SYDVKM. The CDR3 sequence is 14 residues long. V was pared by 5 bases and J by 4 bases, with 4 bases of the junction left unmatched. CDR3 DNA sequence: TGTGCCAGCAGTCCAGGGACAGGGGGTTACGAGCAGTACTTC. Protein: CASSPGTGGYEQYF.

The count of this clone is one. The J gene is TRBJ2-1, the V gene TRBV25-1, with D perhaps TRBD1 (6 bases). From germline, CDR1 is MGHDK and CDR2 SYGVNS. CDR3 length equals 13 residues. The DNA for the CDR3 is TGTGTCGAGGGCAGGGGTAACTACAATGAGCAGTTCTTC. This gives the protein CVEGRGNYNEQFF.

The rearrangement uses TRBV21-1 and TRBJ2-4; TRBD1 reflects the table's D call only, with no check against the DNA. TRBV21-1 is labeled a pseudogene. This CDR3 is built from 20 residues. CDR3 DNA: TGTGCCAGCAGCATAAAGGCTGGGACAGGCAGGGGGGCCTTAAAAAACATTCAGTACTTC. This sequence encodes CASSIKAGTGRGALKNIQYF.

V usage is TRBV6-1 and J usage is TRBJ2-1; 7 nucleotides match TRBD2. The trim removed 8 bases at V and 4 bases at J, leaving 11 bases unmatched. The CDR3 spans 15 residues. Germline lookup yields CDR1 MNHNS and CDR2 SASEGT. The CDR3 nucleotides are TGTGCCAGCGGGGGGGTCCGGCCCAGATACAATGAGCAGTTCTTC. Protein product: CASGGVRPRYNEQFF.